This is a list of T cell receptor beta chains from one sample in a study of cytomegalovirus exposure and HLA in healthy donors. The repertoire was sequenced with immunoSEQ multiplex PCR; TCRdb's copy has only in-frame clones and lacks some. This table has 120,000 to 150,000 clones, roughly 80% appearing once. The sequenced sample was PBMCs. These TCRs come from a woman in her 30s in good health and CMV-seronegative. Both conserved end residues are part of each CDR3. D genes are given only for firm matches. Where a row states a size, it is once, few, many or the class of an expanded clone; other rows omit it.

J gene | D gene | clone size | V gene | CDR3 DNA | CDR3 protein
TRBJ1-1 | - | few | TRBV5-1 | TGCGCCAGCAGCTTGGTTCAGATGAACACTGAAGCTTTCTTT | CASSLVQMNTEAFF
TRBJ1-1 | - | - | TRBV5-4 | TGTGCCAGCAGCACACCCCGGGTGGAGAACACTGAAGCTTTCTTT | CASSTPRVENTEAFF
TRBJ2-1 | - | - | TRBV7-3 | TGTGCCAGCAGCTCACAGGGTGGGAGCAATGAGCAGTTCTTC | CASSSQGGSNEQFF
TRBJ2-2 | TRBD2 | - | TRBV10-3 | TGTGCCATCCCAGGGGCCCCCGGACTAGCGGGACCCGGGGAGCTGTTTTTT | CAIPGAPGLAGPGELFF
TRBJ2-3 | - | - | TRBV5-1 | TGCGCCAGCAGCTTGAATACAGGTCCTGAAGATACGCAGTATTTT | CASSLNTGPEDTQYF
TRBJ2-3 | TRBD2 | - | TRBV18 | TGTGCCAGCTCACCACTCCCCCATAGCGGGGGCACACAAGATACGCAGTATTTT | CASSPLPHSGGTQDTQYF
TRBJ2-1 | TRBD2 | once | TRBV7-9 | TGTGCCAGCAGCCCCTCACTAGCGTACAATGAGCAGTTCTTC | CASSPSLAYNEQFF
TRBJ2-7 | TRBD1 | - | TRBV4-1 | TGCGCCAGCAGCCACTTGGACAGGGCGGCCTACGAGCAGTACTTC | CASSHLDRAAYEQYF
TRBJ2-7 | TRBD1 | - | TRBV5-4 | TGTGCCAGCAGCCGGGGACAGGGGCCCTACGAGCAGTACTTC | CASSRGQGPYEQYF
TRBJ1-5 | TRBD1 | - | TRBV19 | TGTGCCAGTAGTATGAGACAGGGGTTGATTAGCAATCAGCCCCAGCATTTT | CASSMRQGLISNQPQHF
TRBJ1-5 | - | - | TRBV19 | TGTGCCAGTAGTCCCCAGGGTCCGGGTGGTAATCAGCCCCAGCATTTT | CASSPQGPGGNQPQHF
TRBJ1-6 | - | - | TRBV25-1 | TGTGCCAGCAGTGTAGGCAGGGGCGAGTCACCCCTCCACTTT | CASSVGRGESPLHF
TRBJ2-1 | TRBD1 | - | TRBV5-1 | TGCGCCAGCAGCGTATATCCCGGGACAGGGTCCTACAATGAGCAGTTCTTC | CASSVYPGTGSYNEQFF
TRBJ2-5 | TRBD2 | - | TRBV30 | TGTGCCTGGGGACTAGCAAAAGAGACCCAGTACTTC | CAWGLAKETQYF
TRBJ2-7 | TRBD1 | - | TRBV19 | TGTGCCACTACAGACAGGGGAAGGTCCTACGAGCAGTACTTC | CATTDRGRSYEQYF
TRBJ2-3 | TRBD1 | - | TRBV6-5 | TGTGCCAGCAGTTACTCAACAGGGGCCACAGATACGCAGTATTTT | CASSYSTGATDTQYF
TRBJ2-3 | - | - | TRBV19 | TGTGCCAGTAGTACCTACTGGAGAGATACGCAGTATTTT | CASSTYWRDTQYF
TRBJ1-3 | - | - | TRBV7-2 | TGTGCCAGCAGCATCCGGGGAACCCTGGACACCATATATTTT | CASSIRGTLDTIYF
TRBJ2-7 | TRBD2 | - | TRBV11-2 | TGTGCCAGCAGCACAAACCTGGGACTAGCGGGGGACTACTACGAGCAGTACTTC | CASSTNLGLAGDYYEQYF
TRBJ2-5 | - | - | TRBV30 | TGTGCCTGGAGAGAGAGACCCCTAGCCCAAGAGACCCAGTACTTC | CAWRERPLAQETQYF
TRBJ1-2 | - | few | TRBV4-3 | TGCGCCAGCAGCCCTAACCAGGGAAGCTATGGCTACACCTTC | CASSPNQGSYGYTF
TRBJ2-3 | TRBD1 | - | TRBV11-2 | TGTGCCAGCAGCTTAGGGGAAGGGGGCACGCAGTATTTT | CASSLGEGGTQYF
TRBJ2-7 | TRBD1 | - | TRBV2 | TGTGCCAGCAGCGGGGAGACAGGGCTAACCTACGAGCAGTACTTC | CASSGETGLTYEQYF
TRBJ2-5 | TRBD2 | - | TRBV11-2 | TGTGCCAGCAGCTTAGGGAGGACTAGCGGGCAAGAGACCCAGTACTTC | CASSLGRTSGQETQYF
TRBJ1-1 | - | once | TRBV5-1 | TGCGCCAGCAGCTTGGGGGGGGCGGGGGTGAACACTGAAGCTTTCTTT | CASSLGGAGVNTEAFF
TRBJ2-1 | TRBD2 | - | TRBV5-5 | TGTGCCAGCAGCGCGGGACTAGCCGTATTCTCCTACAATGAGCAGTTCTTC | CASSAGLAVFSYNEQFF
TRBJ2-7 | - | - | TRBV7-9 | TGTGCCAGCGGCTCAGGCCTCTCCTACGAGCAGTACTTC | CASGSGLSYEQYF
TRBJ2-6 | - | - | TRBV7-9 | TGTGCCAGCAGCTTCGGCGGTACTGGGGCCAACGTCCTGACTTTC | CASSFGGTGANVLTF